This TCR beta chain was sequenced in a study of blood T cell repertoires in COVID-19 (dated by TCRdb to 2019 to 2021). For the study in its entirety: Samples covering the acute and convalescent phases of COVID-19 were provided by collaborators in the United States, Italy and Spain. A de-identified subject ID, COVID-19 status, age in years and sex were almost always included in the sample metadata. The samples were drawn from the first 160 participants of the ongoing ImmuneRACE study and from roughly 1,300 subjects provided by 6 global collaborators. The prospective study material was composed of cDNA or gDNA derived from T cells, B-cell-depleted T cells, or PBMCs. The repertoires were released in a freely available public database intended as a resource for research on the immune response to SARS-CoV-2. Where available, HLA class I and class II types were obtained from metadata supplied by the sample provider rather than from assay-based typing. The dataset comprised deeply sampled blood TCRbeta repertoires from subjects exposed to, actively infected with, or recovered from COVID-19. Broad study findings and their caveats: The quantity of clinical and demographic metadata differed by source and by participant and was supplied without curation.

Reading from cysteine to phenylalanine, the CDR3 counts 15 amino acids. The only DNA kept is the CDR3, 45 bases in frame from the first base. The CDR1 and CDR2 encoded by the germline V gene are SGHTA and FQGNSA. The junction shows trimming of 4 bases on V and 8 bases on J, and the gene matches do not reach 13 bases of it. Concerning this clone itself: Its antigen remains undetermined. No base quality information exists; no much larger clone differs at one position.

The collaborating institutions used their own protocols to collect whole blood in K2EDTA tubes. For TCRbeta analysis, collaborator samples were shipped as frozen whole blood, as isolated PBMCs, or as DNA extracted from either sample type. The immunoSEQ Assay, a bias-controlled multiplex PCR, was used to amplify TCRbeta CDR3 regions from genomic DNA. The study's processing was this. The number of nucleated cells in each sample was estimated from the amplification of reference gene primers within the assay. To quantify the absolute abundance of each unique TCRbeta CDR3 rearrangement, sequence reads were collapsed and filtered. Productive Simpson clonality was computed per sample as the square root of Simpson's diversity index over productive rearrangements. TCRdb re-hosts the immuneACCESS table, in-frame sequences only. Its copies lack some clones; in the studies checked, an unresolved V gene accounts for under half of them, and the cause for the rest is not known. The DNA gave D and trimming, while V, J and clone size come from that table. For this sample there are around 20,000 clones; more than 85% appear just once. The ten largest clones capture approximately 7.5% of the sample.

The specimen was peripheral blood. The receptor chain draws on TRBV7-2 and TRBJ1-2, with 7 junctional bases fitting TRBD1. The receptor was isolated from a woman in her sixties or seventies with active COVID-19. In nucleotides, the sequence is TGTGCCAGCAGCTCCAGGACCGGGCAGGGACAGGGCTACACCTTC. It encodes CASSSRTGQGQGYTF. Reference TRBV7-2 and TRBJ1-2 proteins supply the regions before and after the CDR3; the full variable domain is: GAGVSQSPSNKVTEKGKDVELRCDPISGHTALYWYRQSLGQGLEFLIYFQGNSAPDKSGLPSDRFSAERTGGSVSTLTIQRTQQEDSAVYLCASSSRTGQGQGYTFGSGTRLTVV.